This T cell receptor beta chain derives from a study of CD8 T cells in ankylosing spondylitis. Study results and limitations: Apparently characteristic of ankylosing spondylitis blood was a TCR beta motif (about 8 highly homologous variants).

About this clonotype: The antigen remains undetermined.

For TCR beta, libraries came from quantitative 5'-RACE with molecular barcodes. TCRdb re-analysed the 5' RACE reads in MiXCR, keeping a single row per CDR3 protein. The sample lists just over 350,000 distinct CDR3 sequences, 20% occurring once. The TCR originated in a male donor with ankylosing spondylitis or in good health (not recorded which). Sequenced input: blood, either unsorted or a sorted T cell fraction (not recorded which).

CDR3 DNA sequence: TGCAGTGCTAGAGCTTGGGCTAGCGGGGGTGAAGGCACCGGGGAGCTGTTTTTT. As protein: CSARAWASGGEGTGELFF. V is TRBV20-1 and J is TRBJ2-2; TRBD2 matches at 10 bases. This CDR3 region has 18 residues. After removal of 1 base from V and 4 bases from J, the junction contained 12 bases not matched to a gene. Germline loops: CDR1 DFQATT, CDR2 SNEGSKA (reference sequence).